This paragraph reports one T cell receptor (beta chain). This record belongs to a study of shared T cell receptors in the human thymus. The table came from immunoSEQ multiplex PCR; TCRdb's copy has only in-frame clones and leaves some out. The table shows some 400,000 clones, with roughly 94% occurring only once. The CDR3 totals 12 residues. Germline V gene lookup returns CDR1 SQVTM and CDR2 ANQGSEA. V shed 2 bases, J shed 6 bases, and the junction held 3 bases outside the gene matches. This sequence was found in a human donor. The sequencing input was thymocytes. The chain recombines TRBV29-1 with TRBJ1-2, with 7 bases matching TRBD1. The CDR3 DNA follows: TGCAGCGTTGAACAGGGGGAGGATGGCTACACCTTC. As protein: CSVEQGEDGYTF. The variable domain in full, completed from reference TRBV29-1 and TRBJ1-2, reads SAVISQKPSRDICQRGTSLTIQCQVDSQVTMMFWYRQQPGQSLTLIATANQGSEATYESGFVIDKFPISRPNLTFSTLTVSNMSPEDSSIYLCSVEQGEDGYTFGSGTRLTVV.